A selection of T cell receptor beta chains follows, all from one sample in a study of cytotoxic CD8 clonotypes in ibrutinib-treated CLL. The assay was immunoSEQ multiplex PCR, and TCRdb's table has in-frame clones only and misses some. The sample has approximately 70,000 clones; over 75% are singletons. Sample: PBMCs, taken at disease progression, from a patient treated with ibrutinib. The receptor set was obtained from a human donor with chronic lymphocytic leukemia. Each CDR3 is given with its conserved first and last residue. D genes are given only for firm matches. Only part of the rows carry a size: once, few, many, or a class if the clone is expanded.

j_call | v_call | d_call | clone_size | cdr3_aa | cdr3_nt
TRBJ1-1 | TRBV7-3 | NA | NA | CASSFRGSTEAFF | TGTGCCAGCAGCTTTCGGGGGTCCACTGAAGCTTTCTTT
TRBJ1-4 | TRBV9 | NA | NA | CASSVGPNEKLFF | TGTGCCAGCAGCGTTGGACCAAATGAAAAACTGTTTTTT
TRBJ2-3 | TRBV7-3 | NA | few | CASSFGSSTDTQYF | TGTGCCAGCAGCTTTGGTAGTTCCACAGATACGCAGTATTTT
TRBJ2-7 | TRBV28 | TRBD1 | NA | CASSWDRAYEQYF | TGTGCCAGCAGTTGGGACAGGGCGTACGAGCAGTACTTC
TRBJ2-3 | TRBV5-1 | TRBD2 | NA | CASRPGGGTDTQYF | TGCGCCAGCAGACCGGGGGGTGGCACAGATACGCAGTATTTT
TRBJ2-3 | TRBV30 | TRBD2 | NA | CASTTSGGSADTQYF | TGTGCCTCAACGACTAGCGGGGGCTCCGCAGATACGCAGTATTTT
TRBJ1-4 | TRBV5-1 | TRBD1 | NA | CASSAGTVLEKLFF | TGCGCCAGCAGCGCAGGGACAGTGCTTGAAAAACTGTTTTTT
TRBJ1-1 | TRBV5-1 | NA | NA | CASSSSGVNRVAFF | TGCGCCAGCAGCTCCTCCGGGGTGAACCGGGTAGCTTTCTTT
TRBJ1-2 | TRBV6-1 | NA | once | CASSPGRAGYGYTF | TGTGCCAGCAGCCCGGGTCGTGCCGGCTATGGCTACACCTTC
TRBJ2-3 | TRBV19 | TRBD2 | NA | CASSSPSGSVDTQYF | TGTGCCAGTAGTAGCCCTAGCGGGAGTGTAGATACGCAGTATTTT
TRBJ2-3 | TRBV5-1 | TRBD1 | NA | CASSAGTVTDTQYF | TGCGCCAGCAGCGCCGGGACAGTCACAGATACGCAGTATTTT
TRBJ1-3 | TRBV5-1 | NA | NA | CASSLDGTVQGNTIYF | TGCGCCAGCAGCTTGGATGGCACCGTACAAGGCAACACCATATATTTT
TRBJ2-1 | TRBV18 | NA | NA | CASSPTGSDEQFF | TGTGCCAGCTCACCGACCGGGAGCGATGAGCAGTTCTTC
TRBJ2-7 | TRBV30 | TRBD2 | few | CAWTPPGLAYEQYF | TGTGCCTGGACCCCACCGGGACTAGCGTATGAGCAGTACTTC
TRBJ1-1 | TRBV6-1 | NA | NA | CATRKQGNTEAFF | TGTGCCACCCGCAAACAGGGGAACACTGAAGCTTTCTTT
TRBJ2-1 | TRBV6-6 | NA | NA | CASSLKVRSTYNEQFF | TGTGCCAGCAGTCTAAAGGTGCGGAGCACCTACAATGAGCAGTTCTTC
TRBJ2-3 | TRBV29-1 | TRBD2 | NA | CSVEDGGEAQYF | TGCAGCGTTGAAGACGGGGGGGAGGCGCAGTATTTT
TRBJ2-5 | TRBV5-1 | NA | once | CASSLTGGLAPETQYF | TGCGCCAGCAGCTTGACGGGGGGCCTGGCTCCGGAGACCCAGTACTTC
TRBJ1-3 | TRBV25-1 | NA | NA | CASSDSNTIYF | TGTGCCAGCAGTGACAGCAACACCATATATTTT
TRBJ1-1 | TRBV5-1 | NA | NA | CASSLAPTGANTEAFF | TGCGCCAGCAGCTTGGCCCCCACGGGGGCGAACACTGAAGCTTTCTTT
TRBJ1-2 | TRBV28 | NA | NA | CASSLDRAGPYGYTF | TGTGCCAGCAGTTTAGACCGGGCAGGGCCGTATGGCTACACCTTC
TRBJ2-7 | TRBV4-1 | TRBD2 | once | CASSRLAGVSSYEQYF | TGCGCCAGCAGCCGCCTAGCGGGAGTTTCTTCCTACGAGCAGTACTTC
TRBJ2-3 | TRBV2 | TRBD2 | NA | CASRIAGGTDTQYF | TGTGCCAGCAGGATAGCGGGGGGAACAGATACGCAGTATTTT
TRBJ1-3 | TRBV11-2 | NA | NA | CASRGSSGNTIYF | TGTGCCAGCAGGGGGAGCTCTGGAAACACCATATATTTT
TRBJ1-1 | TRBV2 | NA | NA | CASTGGITEAFF | TGTGCCAGCACGGGGGGGATAACTGAAGCTTTCTTT
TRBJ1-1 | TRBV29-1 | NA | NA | CSVFLNTEAFF | TGCAGCGTTTTCTTGAACACTGAAGCTTTCTTT
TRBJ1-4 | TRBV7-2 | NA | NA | CASSLGGRLNEKLFF | TGTGCCAGCAGCTTAGGAGGGCGGCTTAATGAAAAACTGTTTTTT
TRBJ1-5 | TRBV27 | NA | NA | CASRPYSNQPQHF | TGTGCCAGCAGGCCCTATAGCAATCAGCCCCAGCATTTT
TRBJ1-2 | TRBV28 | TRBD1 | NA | CASGLGQGALNYGYTF | TGTGCCAGCGGCCTGGGACAGGGGGCGTTGAACTATGGCTACACCTTC
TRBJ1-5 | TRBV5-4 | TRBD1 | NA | CASSGGTGGYQPQHF | TGTGCCAGCAGTGGTGGTACAGGGGGTTATCAGCCCCAGCATTTT
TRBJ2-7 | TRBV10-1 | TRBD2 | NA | CASSAAGRTEQYF | TGCGCCAGCAGCGCAGCGGGACGGACCGAGCAGTACTTC
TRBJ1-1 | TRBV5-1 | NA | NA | CASSAGAYTEAFF | TGCGCCAGCAGCGCTGGAGCGTACACTGAAGCTTTCTTT
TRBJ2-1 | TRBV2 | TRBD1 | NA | CASSPDRGWTQFF | TGTGCCAGCAGCCCGGACAGGGGGTGGACGCAGTTCTTC
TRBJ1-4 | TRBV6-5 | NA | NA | CASSYSWGLSEKLFF | TGTGCCAGCAGTTACTCCTGGGGGCTTAGTGAAAAACTGTTTTTT
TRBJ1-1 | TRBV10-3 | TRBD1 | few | CAIRSGGTEAFF | TGTGCCATCAGATCAGGGGGCACTGAAGCTTTCTTT
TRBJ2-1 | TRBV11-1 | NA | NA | CASSQGLSVNNEQFF | TGTGCCAGCAGCCAAGGACTATCTGTTAACAATGAGCAGTTCTTC
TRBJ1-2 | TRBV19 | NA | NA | CASSMDGSYGYTF | TGTGCCAGTAGTATGGATGGAAGCTATGGCTACACCTTC
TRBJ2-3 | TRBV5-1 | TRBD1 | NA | CASSVGTVTDTQYF | TGCGCCAGCAGCGTTGGGACAGTCACAGATACGCAGTATTTT
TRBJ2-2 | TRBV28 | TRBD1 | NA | CASSARGQPPYTGELFF | TGTGCCAGCAGTGCTAGGGGACAGCCGCCTTATACCGGGGAGCTGTTTTTT
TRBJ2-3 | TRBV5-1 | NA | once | CASSTELAWIRDTQYF | TGCGCCAGCAGCACGGAACTAGCCTGGATCAGAGATACGCAGTATTTT